These T cell receptor beta chains were read from a single sample in a study of blood T cell repertoires in COVID-19. Here immunoSEQ multiplex PCR was the method, and the copy in TCRdb shows in-frame clones only, minus some. The table has 95,000 to 150,000 clones, 86% seen once. What was sequenced was peripheral blood. All receptors derive from a middle-aged man with acute or convalescent COVID-19. Each CDR3 is given with its conserved first and last residue. A D gene is named only where the DNA matches it firmly. Part of the rows lack a size; the others show once, few, many or a class for expanded clones.

abundance	j_gene	v_gene	d_gene	CDR3aa	CDR3nt
-	TRBJ1-2	TRBV27	TRBD1	CASSSLSGQGAGYTF	TGTGCCAGCAGTTCACTGTCGGGACAGGGGGCCGGGTACACCTTC
-	TRBJ1-3	TRBV7-8	-	CASSLGELLSGNTIYF	TGTGCCAGCAGCTTAGGGGAGTTACTCTCTGGAAACACCATATATTTT
-	TRBJ2-5	TRBV30	TRBD2	CAWRERGGVETQYF	TGTGCCTGGAGGGAGCGGGGGGGCGTGGAGACCCAGTACTTC
-	TRBJ1-6	TRBV25-1	TRBD1	CASSEFGTGGYNSPLHF	TGTGCCAGCAGTGAATTCGGGACAGGGGGCTATAATTCACCCCTCCACTTT
-	TRBJ1-1	TRBV5-4	-	CASSQGAHTATEAFF	TGTGCCAGCAGCCAAGGGGCTCATACGGCCACTGAAGCTTTCTTT
-	TRBJ1-5	TRBV19	-	CASSIRSGDQPQHF	TGTGCCAGTAGTATCCGCAGCGGGGATCAGCCCCAGCATTTT
-	TRBJ2-5	TRBV11-3	TRBD2	CASSGTSPETQYF	TGTGCCAGCTCCGGGACTAGCCCAGAGACCCAGTACTTC
-	TRBJ1-1	TRBV30	TRBD1	CAWSGQGYTEAFF	TGTGCCTGGAGTGGACAGGGGTACACTGAAGCTTTCTTT
-	TRBJ2-2	TRBV6-6	TRBD1	CASSRKTGTGFTGELFF	TGTGCCAGCAGTCGTAAGACCGGGACAGGCTTCACCGGGGAGCTGTTTTTT
-	TRBJ1-3	TRBV7-6	-	CASSLTTSRSGNTIYF	TGTGCCAGCAGCTTAACCACTTCCCGCTCTGGAAACACCATATATTTT
-	TRBJ1-1	TRBV30	-	CAWTQRGKNTEAFF	TGTGCCTGGACCCAAAGGGGCAAGAACACTGAAGCTTTCTTT
-	TRBJ2-1	TRBV2	TRBD2	CASSEGTQGLAGGDNEQFF	TGTGCCAGCAGTGAAGGTACCCAGGGTCTAGCGGGAGGGGACAATGAGCAGTTCTTC
once	TRBJ1-5	TRBV14	TRBD1	CASSSTGVFNQPQHF	TGTGCCAGCAGCTCGACAGGGGTCTTCAATCAGCCCCAGCATTTT
-	TRBJ1-4	TRBV20-1	-	CSASGAINEKLFF	TGCAGTGCTAGTGGAGCGATTAATGAAAAACTGTTTTTT
-	TRBJ2-7	TRBV30	TRBD1	CAWKTEGQGTLYEQYF	TGTGCCTGGAAAACCGAGGGACAGGGGACGCTCTACGAGCAGTACTTC
-	TRBJ1-1	TRBV18	TRBD1	CASSRDRGMNTEAFF	TGTGCCAGCTCAAGAGACAGGGGCATGAACACTGAAGCTTTCTTT
-	TRBJ2-7	TRBV29-1	TRBD2	CSVEGGFGAGVYEQYF	TGCAGCGTTGAAGGGGGCTTCGGAGCGGGGGTTTACGAGCAGTACTTC
-	TRBJ2-3	TRBV3-1/TRBV3-2	TRBD2	CASSRSGTSGTLNTDTQYF	TGTGCCAGCAGCCGATCCGGGACTAGCGGGACCTTAAACACAGATACGCAGTATTTT
-	TRBJ2-1	TRBV19	-	CASSIRVYNEQFF	TGTGCCAGTAGTATCCGGGTATACAATGAGCAGTTCTTC
-	TRBJ1-2	TRBV30	-	CAWSVSQGYGYTF	TGTGCCTGGAGTGTAAGCCAGGGCTATGGCTACACCTTC
-	TRBJ2-1	TRBV3-1/TRBV3-2	TRBD2	CASSQDIASGRASSYNEQFF	TGTGCCAGCAGCCAAGATATTGCTAGCGGGAGGGCTAGCTCCTACAATGAGCAGTTCTTC
few	TRBJ2-3	TRBV4-2	TRBD2	CASSQDPTSGGGAADTQYF	TGTGCCAGCAGCCAAGATCCAACTAGCGGGGGCGGGGCGGCAGATACGCAGTATTTT
-	TRBJ2-3	TRBV2	TRBD2	CASSGLAGSTDTQYF	TGTGCCAGCAGCGGACTAGCGGGAAGCACAGATACGCAGTATTTT
once	TRBJ2-5	TRBV27	TRBD1	CASSRQGPPETQYF	TGTGCCAGCAGTAGACAGGGGCCGCCAGAGACCCAGTACTTC
-	TRBJ2-7	TRBV5-1	TRBD1	CASSPRVRQGNEQYF	TGCGCCAGCAGCCCGCGTGTAAGACAGGGGAACGAGCAGTACTTC
-	TRBJ1-5	TRBV25-1	-	CASSVGGGQPQHF	TGTGCCAGCAGTGTGGGGGGAGGCCAGCCCCAGCATTTT
-	TRBJ2-7	TRBV7-2	TRBD2	CASSPGTIYEQYF	TGTGCCAGCAGCCCAGGGACTATCTACGAGCAGTACTTC
-	TRBJ1-6	TRBV4-1	TRBD1	CASSQDGAIQGQGSPLHF	TGCGCCAGCAGCCAAGATGGGGCGATACAGGGGCAGGGTTCACCCCTCCACTTT
-	TRBJ1-1	TRBV5-1	TRBD1	CASSSEGAGTEAFF	TGCGCCAGCAGTTCAGAGGGGGCAGGAACTGAAGCTTTCTTT
-	TRBJ2-3	TRBV4-3	-	CASSQEQTDTQYF	TGCGCCAGCAGCCAAGAACAAACAGATACGCAGTATTTT
-	TRBJ1-2	TRBV15	-	CATSRVLGQNYGYTF	TGTGCCACCAGCAGGGTCCTAGGACAGAACTATGGCTACACCTTC
-	TRBJ1-6	TRBV7-2	TRBD1	CASSSKKQGAYNSPLHF	TGTGCCAGCAGCTCCAAAAAACAGGGGGCCTATAATTCACCCCTCCACTTT
-	TRBJ1-1	TRBV7-9	-	CASSLEGKARDTEAFF	TGTGCCAGCAGCTTAGAGGGGAAGGCCCGGGACACTGAAGCTTTCTTT
-	TRBJ1-4	TRBV7-2	TRBD1	CASSPQDRGELFF	TGTGCCAGCAGCCCTCAGGACAGGGGTGAACTGTTTTTT
once	TRBJ1-1	TRBV9	-	CASSVGPPNTEAFF	TGTGCCAGCAGCGTGGGCCCTCCGAACACTGAAGCTTTCTTT
-	TRBJ1-4	TRBV2	-	CASSATVNEKLFF	TGTGCCAGCAGTGCGACAGTTAATGAAAAACTGTTTTTT
-	TRBJ2-2	TRBV30	-	CAWSGVSTGELFF	TGTGCCTGGAGTGGCGTGAGCACCGGGGAGCTGTTTTTT
-	TRBJ1-1	TRBV30	-	CAWSIEGGTEAFF	TGTGCCTGGAGTATTGAGGGGGGGACTGAAGCTTTCTTT
few	TRBJ2-7	TRBV5-1	-	CASRWVTDSSTEQYF	TGCGCCAGCAGGTGGGTCACGGACTCCTCTACTGAGCAGTACTTC
few	TRBJ2-1	TRBV6-6	-	CASSHASMGAPEQFF	TGTGCCAGCAGCCACGCCTCTATGGGGGCCCCCGAGCAGTTCTTC